This T cell receptor beta chain was identified in a study of Ad26.COV2.S vaccination and SARS-CoV-2 variants. General study points: Substantial response breadth was reportedly seen for spike-specific CD8+ and CD4+ T cells after vaccination. Analytic work on TCR breadth and depth might have understated the full extent of total T cell responses. Breadth of non-spike TCRs did not differ between vaccinees and placebo recipients. Spike-specific TCR breadth was greater after Ad26.COV2.S than placebo.

Sequencing used immunoSEQ multiplex PCR; TCRdb keeps in-frame clones, though not all of them. The table records around 100,000 clones, more than 65% of them present only once. For this clone: Its matching antigen is unknown.

The CDR3 runs 17 residues. V gave up 3 bases and J gave up 6 bases, with 24 bases separating them. CDR1 is SGHTA and CDR2 is FQGNSA in the germline V gene. The rearrangement uses TRBV7-2 and TRBJ2-7; D might be TRBD1 (7 bases). This specimen was peripheral blood, taken after recovery from COVID-19. This clonotype was sampled from a human donor who had recovered from COVID-19. CDR3 DNA: TGTGCCAGCAGCTTGCCAGGGGGGAATAACTTTGGCGGCGAGCAGTACTTC. It translates to CASSLPGGNNFGGEQYF.